The rows below give T cell receptor beta chains drawn from one sample of a study of OX40 agonist ivuxolimab in advanced cancers. TCRdb's copy holds only in-frame clones and misses some; the assay was immunoSEQ multiplex PCR. This table holds under 80,000 clones, about 90% found once. Here the sequenced sample was CD4+ or CD8+ T cells sorted from blood, taken in a trial of the OX40 agonist ivuxolimab. The receptor source for this set is an adult with an advanced solid tumor such as melanoma, head and neck, liver or kidney cancer. The conserved cysteine and the conserved F or W are not part of the CDR3 here. Size is stated for part of the rows, as once, few or many counts, or as a class when the clone is expanded.

J | V | size | CDR3
TRBJ2-4 | TRBV5-6 | NA | ASSRPGTLEGNIQY
TRBJ2-1 | TRBV5-1 | NA | ASSLATSGFYNEQF
TRBJ1-4 | TRBV6-6 | NA | ASSWGQLREKLF
TRBJ1-2 | TRBV9 | NA | ASSVDGRDLYGYT
TRBJ2-2 | TRBV7-3 | NA | ASSSQMNTGELF
TRBJ2-7 | TRBV27 | NA | ASSRSTAGGHYEQY
TRBJ2-7 | TRBV18 | NA | ASSPGTGGSYEQY
TRBJ2-7 | TRBV5-4 | NA | ASSRQATYEQY
TRBJ1-1 | TRBV19 | NA | ASSIARQPAQAF
TRBJ2-2 | TRBV7-3 | NA | ASSLGPRGTGELF
TRBJ2-6 | TRBV14 | NA | ASSHQGDSGANVLT
TRBJ2-7 | TRBV7-9 | NA | ASSMSGGRGEQY
TRBJ2-4 | TRBV28 | NA | ASSPSDVKNIQY
TRBJ2-7 | TRBV6-5 | NA | ASSTPAVYEQY
TRBJ2-7 | TRBV11-2 | NA | ASSLERVISYEQY
TRBJ2-3 | TRBV7-9 | NA | ASSLRDWGGTDTQY
TRBJ2-7 | TRBV28 | NA | ASTLAGGRVYEQY
TRBJ1-1 | TRBV9 | NA | ASSRDLGTEAF
TRBJ2-2 | TRBV9 | NA | ASSDRGGAGELF
TRBJ2-2 | TRBV5-1 | NA | ASSLSLFTGELF
TRBJ2-3 | TRBV5-1 | NA | ASSPTGVSSTDTQY
TRBJ1-2 | TRBV6-1 | NA | ASSGGQGNYGYT
TRBJ1-1 | TRBV19 | once | ASSIYVGSNTEAF
TRBJ2-1 | TRBV19 | NA | ASKPTSGTYNEQF
TRBJ2-7 | TRBV2 | NA | ASSLVGRSYEQY
TRBJ1-2 | TRBV23-1 | NA | ASSQSIAGPYYGYT
TRBJ2-5 | TRBV7-6 | NA | ASSLVSQETQY
TRBJ2-7 | TRBV9 | NA | ASSVRDASSYEQY
TRBJ2-3 | TRBV5-1 | NA | ASSLGTRTSTDTQY
TRBJ2-7 | TRBV5-4 | few | ASSFPGSPEQY
TRBJ1-5 | TRBV28 | NA | ASSFGTGGNQPQH
TRBJ2-7 | TRBV28 | NA | ASSSGAGGAYEQY
TRBJ2-1 | TRBV5-1 | NA | ASSSEKRGGYNEQF
TRBJ2-7 | TRBV11-3 | NA | ASSYRQGTYEQY
TRBJ1-6 | TRBV5-1 | NA | ASSLVGTSPLH
TRBJ2-5 | TRBV7-6 | NA | ASSPGLGETQY
TRBJ1-2 | TRBV5-8 | NA | ASSQDSGQGYGYT
TRBJ1-2 | TRBV6-1 | NA | ASSQDREDYGYT
TRBJ1-5 | TRBV28 | NA | ATRGAYHQPQH
TRBJ2-3 | TRBV19 | NA | ASSRTGPDTQY